The T cell receptor beta chain described here comes from a study of identical twins. All donors were healthy, and all were Caucasian. Germline-derived CDR1 and CDR2 are SGHNT and YENEEA. The V end lost 5 bases, the J end lost 6 bases, and 17 bases lay between the germline ends. The CDR3 runs 16 residues. In regard to this clonotype: The antigen remains undetermined.

Each CDR3 protein is one row after TCRdb ran MiXCR on the 5' RACE reads. The sample shows around 340,000 distinct CDR3 sequences, 9% of them seen only once. Overall study results and limits: The presence of invariant MAIT and iNKT cells could partly confound analyses of zero-insertion sequences. Insertion counts were lower in abundant cord blood beta clonotypes, a trend that memory repertoires did not show. Researchers reported excess low generation probability among twin-shared out-of-frame alpha sequences.

The sequencing input was naive T cells sorted from blood. The chain uses TRBV11-3 and TRBJ1-6; no definite D call. This sequence originates from a woman between 45 and 65 years old in good health. CDR3 loop: CASSLRKGLINSPLHF. The CDR3 DNA sequence: TGTGCCAGCAGCCTAAGGAAAGGTTTGATTAATTCACCCCTCCACTTT.